Shown below are 13 T cell receptor beta chains from a single sample sequenced in a study of blood T cell repertoires in COVID-19. Some clones are missing from TCRdb's copy, which holds only in-frame ones; the method was immunoSEQ multiplex PCR. The sample records about 310,000 clones, around 89% being singletons. Sequencing was carried out using peripheral blood. The receptor source for this set is a woman aged 40 to 50 with COVID-19, enrolled during active disease.

V and J are TRBV27 and TRBJ2-1, with D tentatively TRBD1 (5 bases). This CDR3 is 15 amino acids long. CDR1 MNHEY and CDR2 SMNVEV come from the germline V gene (reference sequence). Trimming removed 4 bases from V and 9 bases from J, with 19 bases in between. This CDR3 is CASSSSWGYYGEQFF. The CDR3 DNA sequence: TGTGCCAGCAGTTCCAGCTGGGGCTATTATGGTGAGCAGTTCTTC.

The chain couples TRBV19 to TRBJ1-3; 9 nucleotides line up with TRBD1. The CDR3 has 14 residues. Per germline, CDR1 LNHDA and CDR2 SQIVND (reference sequence). J lost 2 bases, V lost 8 bases, and 4 bases had no gene match. The chain's CDR3 is CASQQGATGNTIYF. In DNA, the CDR3 is TGTGCCAGTCAACAGGGGGCTACTGGAAACACCATATATTTT. Using reference TRBV19 and TRBJ1-3 for the parts outside the CDR3, the full variable domain is DGGITQSPKYLFRKEGQNVTLSCEQNLNHDAMYWYRQDPGQGLRLIYYSQIVNDFQKGDIAEGYSVSREKKESFPLTVTSAQKNPTAFYLCASQQGATGNTIYFGEGSWLTVV.

This chain connects TRBV9 to TRBJ1-1; D not resolved. The ends were cut back, 4 bases at V and 0 bases at J, with 7 bases in the middle. Germline CDR1 is SGDLS and CDR2 is YYNGEE. The CDR3 length is 13 residues. The chain's CDR3 is CASSQVLNTEAFF. Written as DNA, the CDR3 is TGTGCCAGCAGCCAGGTTTTGAACACTGAAGCTTTCTTT. The whole variable domain, remainder taken from reference TRBV9 and TRBJ1-1, is DSGVTQTPKHLITATGQRVTLRCSPRSGDLSVYWYQQSLDQGLQFLIQYYNGEERAKGNILERFSAQQFPDLHSELNLSSLELGDSALYFCASSQVLNTEAFFGQGTRLTVV.

CDR3 nucleotide sequence: TGTGCCAGCAGTACAAACTCCGGGTACACTGAAGCTTTCTTT. Translated: CASSTNSGYTEAFF. The chain joins TRBV27 to TRBJ1-1; the D is unclear. V lost 5 bases, J lost 3 bases, and 13 bases lay in between. Per the germline V gene, CDR1 is MNHEY and CDR2 is SMNVEV (reference sequence). The CDR3 length is 14 residues.

The chain joins TRBV14 to TRBJ2-1; no firm D call. The CDR3 runs 14 residues. Germline lookup yields CDR1 SGHDN and CDR2 FVKESK. The germline V and J ends were trimmed by 5 bases and 0 bases, with 8 bases remaining between them. CDR3 nucleotides: TGTGCCAGCAGCTCTATTAGCTCCTACAATGAGCAGTTCTTC. This translates into CASSSISSYNEQFF.

V usage is TRBV27 and J usage is TRBJ2-5; tentatively, D is TRBD1 (5 bases). In germline, CDR1 is MNHEY, CDR2 SMNVEV (reference sequence). The CDR3 totals 15 residues. V dropped 6 bases and J dropped 5 bases, with 19 bases sitting between them. CDR3: CASSPRQQVGETQYF. The CDR3 DNA reads TGTGCCAGCAGCCCAAGGCAACAGGTGGGGGAGACCCAGTACTTC.

This clone was seen just once. The rearrangement links TRBV6-2 or TRBV6-3 to TRBJ1-4; D not resolved. The CDR3 length is 13 residues. The germline gives CDR1 MNHEY, CDR2 SVGEGT. V lost 0 bases and J lost 8, with 7 bases in between. The CDR3 loop is CASSYSGKEKLFF. In DNA, the CDR3 is TGTGCCAGCAGTTACTCGGGCAAAGAAAAACTGTTTTTT.

The chain couples TRBV7-2 to TRBJ1-3; maybe TRBD1 (6 bases). CDR3 size: 15 residues. The V end was cut by 3 bases, the J end by 0 bases, with 9 bases between. Germline V gene lookup returns CDR1 SGHTA and CDR2 FQGNSA. The CDR3 sequence: CASSLGALSGNTIYF. In nucleotides, the CDR3 is TGTGCCAGCAGCTTGGGGGCTCTCTCTGGAAACACCATATATTTT.

The J gene is TRBJ2-1, the V gene TRBV6-2 or TRBV6-3, with D possibly being TRBD2 (6 bases). The CDR3 is made up of 14 amino acids. V lost 2 bases to trimming and J lost 8 bases, with 13 bases between them. From germline, CDR1 is MNHEY and CDR2 SVGEGT. The CDR3 spells CASSYGWGEDEQFF. The CDR3 DNA is TGTGCCAGCAGTTACGGGTGGGGGGAAGATGAGCAGTTCTTC.

The chain has TRBV19 and TRBJ1-5; D may be TRBD1 (5 bases). The germline V gene has CDR1 LNHDA and CDR2 SQIVND (reference sequence). CDR3 size: 14 residues. The V gene lost 5 bases and the J gene lost 6 bases, with 14 bases spanning the gap. CDR3 residues: CASSPGGLGQPQHF. The CDR3 coding sequence is TGTGCCAGTAGTCCCGGGGGTTTAGGTCAGCCCCAGCATTTT.

This chain joins TRBV18 and TRBJ2-7; 8 bases agree with TRBD2. With V trimmed by 2 bases and J by 6 bases, 6 bases remained unmatched. The CDR3 contains 14 residues. The germline V gene encodes CDR1 KGHSH and CDR2 LQKENI. The CDR3 is CASSPGGGSREQYF. The CDR3 region has the DNA TGTGCCAGCTCACCAGGCGGGGGGTCCCGCGAGCAGTACTTC.

This chain connects TRBV5-1 to TRBJ2-3; no clear D. V dropped 0 bases and J dropped 2 bases, with 7 bases sitting between them. CDR3 size: 14 residues. Germline loops: CDR1 SGHRS, CDR2 YFSETQ. The CDR3 bases are TGCGCCAGCAGCTTGGAGCCCCTCACAGATACGCAGTATTTT. The encoded protein is CASSLEPLTDTQYF. The full variable domain, its missing parts supplied by reference TRBV5-1 and TRBJ2-3, is KAGVTQTPRYLIKTRGQQVTLSCSPISGHRSVSWYQQTPGQGLQFLFEYFSETQRNKGNFPGRFSGRQFSNSRSEMNVSTLELGDSALYLCASSLEPLTDTQYFGPGTRLTVL.

This rearrangement joins TRBV12-5 to TRBJ2-5; D is perhaps TRBD2 (5 bases). Germline loops: CDR1 LGHNT, CDR2 FRNRAP. The V and J ends lost 4 bases and 2 bases respectively, with 14 bases between them. The CDR3 contains 15 residues. CDR3 bases: TGTGCTAGTGGTTACGGTTTACGGGATCAAGAGACCCAGTACTTC. Amino acid sequence: CASGYGLRDQETQYF.